This T cell receptor (beta chain) was sequenced during a study of blood T cell repertoires in COVID-19. Overall study: COVID-19 samples collected from the United States, Italy and Spain covered acute and convalescent phases. Sample material is recorded as cDNA or gDNA derived from T cells, B-cell-depleted T cells, or PBMCs.

Per the authors' pipeline: Estimation of nucleated cell counts was performed using reference gene primer amplification. The table came from immunoSEQ multiplex PCR; TCRdb's copy has only in-frame clones and leaves some out. V, J and clone size were drawn from that table, and D and trimming were deduced from the DNA. The sample has some 140,000 clones; 79% are singletons. The CDR3 has 12 amino acids. CDR1 is SEHNR and CDR2 is FQNEAQ in the germline V gene (reference sequence). Trimming took 2 bases from V and 10 from J, leaving 11 bases between them. Sequencing was done on a sample of peripheral blood. The chain carries TRBV7-9 and TRBJ1-2; the D gene is possibly TRBD1 (5 bases). The receptor's source is a man between 60 and 75 years old with acute or convalescent COVID-19. The CDR3 nucleotides read TGTGCCAGCAGCTTACAGGGTAGTACCTACACCTTC. Protein product: CASSLQGSTYTF.